This entry lists 12 T cell receptor beta chains sequenced from one sample in a study of blood T cell repertoires in COVID-19. Data came from immunoSEQ multiplex PCR; TCRdb stores just in-frame clones and leaves some out. The profile shows more than 250,000 clones, roughly 80% of them singletons. Input material: peripheral blood. The receptors come from a man between 60 and 75 years old who had recovered from COVID-19.

The chain couples TRBV27 to TRBJ1-1; maybe TRBD1 (5 bases). Germline assignment: CDR1 MNHEY and CDR2 SMNVEV (reference sequence). There are 14 residues in the CDR3. The germline V and J ends were trimmed by 5 bases and 2 bases, with 12 bases remaining between them. The CDR3 loop is CASSRGGVNTEAFF. CDR3 bases: TGTGCCAGCAGTCGGGGGGGGGTAAACACTGAAGCTTTCTTT.

This sequence joins TRBV5-1 and TRBJ2-3, with 9 positions matching TRBD2. The CDR3 length is 16 residues. Germline V lookup: CDR1 SGHRS, CDR2 YFSETQ. Germline trimming cut 0 bases from V and 3 bases from J; bases unmatched to any gene: 5. The DNA of the CDR3 is TGCGCCAGCAGCTTGGGTAGCGGGAGTCAGACAGATACGCAGTATTTT. Translation: CASSLGSGSQTDTQYF.

The chain carries TRBV30 and TRBJ1-3, with 7 bases matching TRBD1. The CDR3 contains 14 residues. CDR1 and CDR2 from the germline V gene are GTSNPN and SVGIG (reference sequence). V was clipped by 3 bases and J by 5 bases; unmatched bases: 7. The CDR3 sequence is CAWRERDSRNTIYF. CDR3 sequence (DNA): TGTGCCTGGAGGGAGAGGGACAGTAGAAACACCATATATTTT.

This rearrangement joins TRBV9 to TRBJ2-5; tentative D call: TRBD2 (6 bases). Trimming shortened V by 0 bases and J by 0 bases, and 12 bases separated the two germline ends. Per the germline V gene, CDR1 is SGDLS and CDR2 is YYNGEE. The CDR3 contains 16 residues. CDR3: CASSVGPGGNQETQYF. The CDR3 nucleotides read TGTGCCAGCAGCGTAGGACCTGGGGGGAACCAAGAGACCCAGTACTTC.

In its sample, this clone was seen a few times. CDR3 nucleotides: TGTGCCAGCAGCTTAGCCCTGGGGGGGGTATACAATGAGCAGTTCTTC. This gives the protein CASSLALGGVYNEQFF. V is TRBV11-2 and J is TRBJ2-1; TRBD2 aligns across 7 bases. Germline assignment: CDR1 SGHAT and CDR2 FQNNGV. The V segment lost 1 base and the J segment 4 bases; nucleotides outside the gene matches: 7. The CDR3 has 16 amino acids.

V usage is TRBV3-1 (or the pseudogene TRBV3-2) and J usage is TRBJ2-5; D unclear. The germline V gene has CDR1 LGHDT and CDR2 YNNKEL (reference sequence). The CDR3 is 14 residues long. V gave up 1 base and J gave up 2 bases, with 8 bases separating them. Here the CDR3 DNA reads TGTGCCAGCAGCCAAGGTTTCAAACAAGAGACCCAGTACTTC. The encoded protein is CASSQGFKQETQYF.

The chain employs TRBV1 and TRBJ2-1; the DNA was not compared with TRBD2, the D call given in the table. TRBV1 is a listed pseudogene. The length of the CDR3 is 15 residues. In DNA, the CDR3 is TGCACCAGCAGCCACCCTTTGGACGGGGTAAATGAGCAGTTCTTC. Encoded protein: CTSSHPLDGVNEQFF.

V is TRBV27 and J is TRBJ2-4; D is uncertain. Germline values: CDR1 MNHEY, CDR2 SMNVEV (reference sequence). V was shortened by 7 bases and J by 7 bases, with 14 bases between the two germline ends. The CDR3 length is 13 residues. The CDR3 DNA follows: TGTGCCAGCACCTGGTCGGGTGGGAACATTCAGTACTTC. As protein: CASTWSGGNIQYF.

The chain couples TRBV10-3 to TRBJ2-1, with a tentative D call TRBD1 (7 bases). CDR1 ENHRY and CDR2 SYGVKD come from the germline V gene. The CDR3 runs 19 residues. V was cut by 0 bases and J by 4 bases, with 22 bases left in between. CDR3: CAISESRGTAPSEYNEQFF. In nucleotides, the CDR3 is TGTGCCATCAGTGAGTCGAGAGGGACAGCCCCTAGCGAGTACAATGAGCAGTTCTTC.

This chain links TRBV19 with TRBJ2-4, with a tentative D call TRBD2 (6 bases). Trimming pared 5 bases from V and 0 bases from J, leaving 14 bases between. CDR1 is LNHDA, CDR2 SQIVND, per germline (reference sequence). The CDR3 consists of 16 residues. CDR3 protein: CASSPTSSLAKNIQYF. As DNA, the CDR3 is TGTGCCAGTAGTCCAACTAGCAGTCTAGCCAAAAACATTCAGTACTTC.

The chain carries TRBV10-2 and TRBJ2-7; 10 bases match TRBD2. Trimming took 1 base from V and 3 from J; bases not matched to a gene: 3. The germline CDR1 and CDR2 sequences are WSHSY and SAAADI. The CDR3 is 15 residues long. The CDR3 nucleotides are TGCGCCAGCAGTGAGTTGTCTAGCGGGAGCTACGAGCAGTACTTC. Residues: CASSELSSGSYEQYF.

The CDR3 nucleotides are TGTGCCTGGAGTCCCACGGGGGGTGGCTACACCTTC. It codes for CAWSPTGGGYTF. The J gene is TRBJ1-2, the V gene TRBV30; a possible D gene is TRBD1 (5 bases). The CDR3 has 12 residues. The germline CDR1 and CDR2 sequences are GTSNPN and SVGIG (reference sequence). Trimming removed 2 bases from V and 7 bases from J, with 11 bases in between.